The T cell receptor beta chain under discussion was sequenced for a study of shared clonotypes between healthy human individuals (dated by TCRdb to the early 2020s). About the full investigation: The cohort included a few men and two women between 18 and 49 years of age. For each donor, three plates each were used for CD4 naive and CD4 memory, two plates were used for CD8 naive, and one plate was used for CD8 memory. To estimate repertoire size and how much clonotype sharing occurs between individuals, the study deeply sequenced the blood TCR repertoires of about 5 healthy adults. Different laboratories and diverse techniques were used to prepare libraries and sequence TCR repertoires, to increase sequencing depth and limit assay-specific biases. Between about 0.94 and 8.9 billion PBMCs per donor were obtained by leukapheresis. Study-level results and caveats: Because the study included a small number of donors, the genetic and exposure-history diversity represented was limited. Clonotypes shared by all four sorted-subset donors showed higher generation probabilities than non-shared clonotypes. Rarefaction of sorted-subset datasets indicated incomplete sequencing despite the large sequencing depth. Naive subsets generally had larger estimated clonotype richness than memory subsets did. Sharing across a few donors was observed for 5% to 6.5% of naive CD4, 3.5% of naive CD8, 2% to 2.5% of memory CD4, and around 0.4% of memory CD8 clonotypes. Pairwise subsampling led to the expectation that sequencing depth would affect the degree of clonotype sharing among donors. Sampling was restricted to blood, and TCR repertoires in tissue are likely to differ from TCR repertoires in blood.

TCR CDR3 regions were amplified from genomic DNA by multiplex PCR using the deep immunoSEQ assay. Extracted genomic DNA from each cell subset was distributed evenly across all wells of several immunoSEQ 96-well plates, and each plate was treated as a replicate. For sorted subsets, each replicate PCR was loaded with 200 ng genomic DNA, equivalent to some 27,000 T cell genomes. Purified libraries were quantified with a Qubit 3.0 fluorometer, sized on a Bioanalyzer 2100, and re-quantified with the KAPA Library Quantification kit. Every immunoSEQ 96-well plate was sequenced on a separate single-read 150-cycle Illumina NextSeq 550 flow cell. In the original analysis: Because the immunoSEQ output held only junctional sequences and lacked quality scores, the filtering could not match the filtering applied to full-length reads. To assign V/J genes and CDR3, sequences were annotated using PyIR, a Python wrapper for IgBLAST v1.9, with IMGT germline references. Reads were filtered out if the reads had weak V/J assignments (E-value above 1e-6), no CDR3, stop codons, out-of-frame junctions, or ambiguous translated residues. A V3J clonotype was defined by an identical inferred V gene, J gene, and CDR3 amino acid sequence. To compute the percentage overlap between repertoires, the number of shared unique clonotypes was divided by the size of the smaller repertoire. RTK rarefaction, the Chao1 estimator, and Recon v2.1 estimates of unobserved clonotypes were used to assess repertoire richness. Generation probabilities for all TCRbeta clonotypes obtained by the gDNA method from several donors were computed using OLGA. TCRdb took this table from immuneACCESS and kept in-frame rearrangements with V and J called. Such tables lack part of the clones; where checked against another copy, unresolved V genes explain under half of the gap, and the rest is unexplained. V and J calls and clone size are copied from that table; D and trimming were computed from the DNA. Recorded for this sample are approximately 2.5 million clones; more than 85% of them occurred a single time. Approximately 0.37% of the sample belongs to the ten largest clones.

In regard to this clone: Its antigen has not been determined. No quality values exist for individual bases; no much larger clone is one base distant.

For this chain, trimming is 7 bases at the V end and 7 bases at the J end, and the number of junction bases without a gene match is 14. From the cysteine up to the phenylalanine, the CDR3 has a length of 14 residues. The entry retains the CDR3 DNA only, 42 bases that are in frame from base 1. From a lookup of the germline V gene, CDR1 and CDR2 are SGHRS and YFSETQ. Donors were healthy HIV-negative adults with no recently reported acute infections or vaccinations. Every donor was a Caucasian adult residing in Nashville, Tennessee, USA. Magnetic negative selection was used to enrich CD4+ T cells, after which naive cells were positively selected on CD45RA and the negative fraction became the memory subset. Blood was collected by leukapheresis, and PBMCs were isolated by Ficoll-Histopaque density gradient centrifugation and then cryopreserved in liquid nitrogen vapor phase. Analytical flow cytometry was used to check the purity and quantity of every magnetically sorted T cell population. Each sorted fraction had its genomic DNA isolated and then quantified by UV absorbance on a Nanodrop 2000c.

The sequenced sample consisted of naive CD4+ T cells from PBMCs. In the paper's terms, the cell subset or site label means: CD45RA+ positively selected. The clonotype was recovered from a young man in good health. Some clones in this sample may be carry-over from other donors' samples. This chain is built from TRBV5-1 and TRBJ2-7; 7 nucleotides in the junction match TRBD2. The CDR3 has the sequence CASRASGPAWEQYF. The DNA reads TGCGCCAGCCGAGCTAGCGGACCCGCCTGGGAGCAGTACTTC.